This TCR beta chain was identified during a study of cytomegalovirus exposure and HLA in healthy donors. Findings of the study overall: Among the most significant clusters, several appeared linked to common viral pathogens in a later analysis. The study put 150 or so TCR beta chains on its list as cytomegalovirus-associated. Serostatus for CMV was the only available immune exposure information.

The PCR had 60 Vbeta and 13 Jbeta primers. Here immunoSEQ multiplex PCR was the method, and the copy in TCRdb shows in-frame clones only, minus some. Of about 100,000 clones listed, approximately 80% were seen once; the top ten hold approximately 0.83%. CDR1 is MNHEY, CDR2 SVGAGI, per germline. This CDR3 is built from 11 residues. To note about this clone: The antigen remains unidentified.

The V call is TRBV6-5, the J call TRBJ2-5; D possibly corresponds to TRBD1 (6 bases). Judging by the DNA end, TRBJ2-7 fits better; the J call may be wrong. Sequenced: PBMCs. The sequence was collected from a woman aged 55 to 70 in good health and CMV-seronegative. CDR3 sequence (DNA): TGTGTCACGGGCAGGGGACACGAGCAGTACTTC. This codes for CVTGRGHEQYF.